This T cell receptor (beta chain) was recorded in a study of OX40 agonist ivuxolimab in advanced cancers. Describing the broader study: Ivuxolimab, which targeted the costimulatory receptor OX40 (CD134), was an agonistic, fully human IgG2 monoclonal antibody. Intravenous ivuxolimab was administered to patients every 2 weeks at six dose levels: 0.01, 0.1, 0.3, 1.5, 3 and 10 mg/kg. Of the 50 or so patients in dose escalation, some 19 had hepatocellular carcinoma, around 15 had melanoma, 9 had renal cell carcinoma and 9 had head and neck cancer. In the dose-escalation cohort, roughly four fifths of patients were male, and the mean age was approximately 60 years, with a range of roughly 20 to 80. Patients were allowed to have had prior anti-PD-1, anti-PD-L1 or anti-CTLA-4 therapy, and 30% to 40% of the dose-escalation patients had previously received checkpoint inhibitors. Partial responses occurred in three dose-escalation patients, of whom one had hepatocellular carcinoma and two had cutaneous melanoma. The point of sequencing TCRbeta in the periphery was to test whether ivuxolimab changed TCR sequence diversity and drove clonal T-cell expansion. The paper reports the monotherapy dose-escalation portion (N of about 54 patients) of the phase I ivuxolimab trial. What the authors observed across the whole study: At doses of 0.1 to 3.0 mg/kg, clonal expansion of both CD4+ and CD8+ blood T cells was observed from baseline to week 6. After ivuxolimab, expanded clones were on average more numerous among CD8+ T cells than among CD4+ T cells. In the 0.1-3.0 mg/kg groups, partial responders had among the lowest normalized peripheral clonal expansion, particularly in CD8+ T cells. Low levels of normalized T-cell clonal expansion were also seen in some nonresponding patients. Antigen specificity was not determined for the clonally expanded peripheral T cells.

The germline V gene provides CDR1 MDHEN and CDR2 SYDVKM. Trimming at the junction amounts to 7 bases on V and 6 bases on J, and the germline ends lie 17 bases apart. CDR3 length: 14 amino acids, cysteine to phenylalanine. Kept here is only the CDR3 DNA, which spans 42 bases and is read in frame from base 1. This clone was counted only a few times. Which antigen it targets is not known. There are no base qualities to consult, and no much larger clone falls within one base. Genomic DNA was extracted from sorted cells for sequencing of the TCRbeta CDR3 region. TCRbeta CDR3 regions were sequenced using the immunoSEQ Assay. As stored in TCRdb, this immuneACCESS dataset retains in-frame rearrangements with V and J assigned. A fraction of the clones does not appear; measured against another copy, unresolved V genes explain less than half of the discrepancy, and the remainder lacks a known reason. The sample profile shows about 77,000 clones; about 90% of them were found once. The top ten clones comprise about 2.3% of the sample.

Patients with a history of autoimmune disease or receiving systemic immunosuppression were excluded from the trial. Peripheral blood for TCR sequencing was drawn from every dose cohort at baseline, at cycle 4 day 1 and at cycle 7 day 1. The samples were drawn from a first-in-human, open-label, multicenter phase I dose-escalation trial of ivuxolimab. Adults with locally advanced or metastatic melanoma, renal cell carcinoma, hepatocellular carcinoma or head and neck squamous cell carcinoma were enrolled in the trial. CD4+ and CD8+ T cells were sorted separately from peripheral blood before TCR sequencing.

The TCR originated in an adult with an advanced solid tumor such as melanoma, head and neck, liver or kidney cancer. The rearrangement joined TRBV28 to TRBJ2-3; a confident D gene designation cannot be given. The sample here was CD4+ or CD8+ T cells sorted from blood, taken in a trial of the OX40 agonist ivuxolimab. The DNA is as follows: TGTGCCAGCACCCCACGGAACGTAGGGGATACGCAGTATTTT. Translated, this is CASTPRNVGDTQYF.